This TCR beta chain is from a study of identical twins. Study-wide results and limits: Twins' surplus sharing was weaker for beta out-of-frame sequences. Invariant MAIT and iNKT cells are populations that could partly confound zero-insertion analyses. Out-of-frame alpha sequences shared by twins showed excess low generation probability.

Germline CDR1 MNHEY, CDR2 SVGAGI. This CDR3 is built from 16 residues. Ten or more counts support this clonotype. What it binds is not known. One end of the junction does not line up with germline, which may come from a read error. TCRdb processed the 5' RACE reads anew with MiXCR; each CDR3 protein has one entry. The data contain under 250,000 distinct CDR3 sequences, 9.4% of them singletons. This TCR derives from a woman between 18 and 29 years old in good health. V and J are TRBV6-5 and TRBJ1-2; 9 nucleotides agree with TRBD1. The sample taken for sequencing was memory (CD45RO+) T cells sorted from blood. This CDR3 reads CASSSSGTGSKYGYTF. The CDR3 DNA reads TGTGCCAGCAGTTCATCCGGGACAGGGTCTAAGTATGGCTACACCTTC.